This is a list of T cell receptor beta chains from one sample in a study of blood T cells in healthy people across ages. MiXCR, run by TCRdb on the 5' RACE reads, gives a single entry per CDR3 protein. Of about 1.7 million distinct CDR3 sequences listed, roughly 27% are singletons. Material: blood. The receptors shown here come from a woman aged 25-40 years in good health. Both conserved end residues are part of each CDR3. The order of the fields is clone size, J gene, D gene, V gene, CDR3 protein, CDR3 DNA. A D gene is named only where the DNA matches it firmly. Part of the rows lack a size; the others show once, few, many or a class for expanded clones.

-,TRBJ2-7,-,TRBV6-6,CASSYSVRELSNEQYF,TGTGCCAGCAGTTACTCAGTAAGGGAACTTTCCAATGAGCAGTACTTC
-,TRBJ1-5,-,TRBV7-9,CASSRSSLANQPQHF,TGTGCCAGCAGCCGCAGTTCGTTGGCAAATCAGCCCCAGCATTTT
once,TRBJ2-7,-,TRBV25-1,CASSYSSIRSYEQYF,TGTGCCAGCAGTTACTCGAGTATACGCTCCTACGAGCAGTACTTC
many,TRBJ2-7,-,TRBV10-3,CAISESLGQGKGEQYF,TGTGCCATCAGTGAATCGTTGGGGCAGGGTAAGGGCGAGCAGTACTTC
few,TRBJ2-1,TRBD2,TRBV2,CASSVEAGAYNEQFF,TGTGCCAGCAGTGTAGAAGCGGGAGCTTACAATGAGCAGTTCTTC
-,TRBJ2-1,-,TRBV10-3,CAIGRGAPVRLFF,TGTGCCATCGGACGCGGGGCCCCCGTGAGGTTGTTCTTC
-,TRBJ2-2,TRBD2,TRBV11-2,CASSLEKVLAVTGELFF,TGTGCCAGCAGCTTAGAAAAAGTACTAGCGGTAACCGGGGAGCTGTTTTTT
-,TRBJ1-2,TRBD1,TRBV12-3/TRBV12-4,CASRRGGAARFDYTF,TGTGCCAGCCGCCGAGGGGGCGCAGCCCGATTCGACTACACCTTC
-,TRBJ1-6,-,TRBV5-1,CASSPDGTLYNSPLHF,TGCGCCAGCAGCCCCGACGGCACCCTTTATAATTCACCCCTCCACTTT
-,TRBJ2-3,TRBD2,TRBV12-3/TRBV12-4,CASSPTTSSADTQYF,TGTGCCAGCAGTCCCACGACTAGCAGCGCAGATACGCAGTATTTT
-,TRBJ2-7,-,TRBV10-2,CASSDRPNYEQYF,TGCGCCAGCAGTGATAGACCGAACTACGAGCAGTACTTC
-,TRBJ2-1,-,TRBV20-1,CSASASRADVRHNEQFF,TGCAGTGCTAGCGCGAGTAGAGCGGATGTGCGTCACAATGAGCAGTTCTTC
few,TRBJ2-7,TRBD2,TRBV6-6,CASRPLAGDSYEQYF,TGTGCCAGCAGACCATTAGCGGGAGACTCCTACGAGCAGTACTTC
-,TRBJ1-4,-,TRBV6-1,CASRNQYLATNEKLFF,TGTGCCAGCAGGAATCAGTACCTTGCAACTAATGAAAAACTGTTTTTT
few,TRBJ2-4,-,TRBV21-1,CASSKAGTSGNIQYF,TGTGCCAGCAGCAAAGCAGGGACTAGCGGAAACATTCAGTACTTC
-,TRBJ1-1,-,TRBV5-1,CASSSANALNTEAFF,TGCGCCAGCAGCTCCGCAAACGCCCTGAACACTGAAGCTTTCTTT
-,TRBJ2-1,-,TRBV30,CAWKWGPVNEQFF,TGTGCCTGGAAGTGGGGCCCAGTTAATGAGCAGTTCTTC
-,TRBJ1-1,TRBD1,TRBV2,CASSENRGRTEAFF,TGTGCCAGCAGTGAAAACAGGGGGCGAACTGAAGCTTTCTTT
few,TRBJ2-1,TRBD2,TRBV12-3/TRBV12-4,CASSPGEAGAGNDEQFF,TGTGCCAGCAGCCCCGGGGAAGCGGGGGCTGGGAACGATGAGCAGTTCTTC
-,TRBJ2-7,-,TRBV20-1,CSARPRSSYEQYF,TGCAGTGCTAGACCCAGGTCCTCCTACGAGCAGTACTTC
-,TRBJ2-5,TRBD2,TRBV19,CASSIDGTSGGAYEQYF,TGTGCCAGTAGTATAGACGGTACTAGCGGGGGGGCGTATGAGCAGTACTTC
few,TRBJ2-5,-,TRBV12-3/TRBV12-4,CASSRRLGGETQYF,TGTGCCAGCAGTAGGAGACTAGGAGGGGAGACCCAGTACTTC
few,TRBJ1-5,-,TRBV20-1,CSAESTDSNQPQHF,TGCAGTGCCGAATCGACCGATAGCAATCAGCCCCAGCATTTT
-,TRBJ2-1,TRBD2,TRBV6-2/TRBV6-3,CASRWGTSGIHEQFF,TGTGCCAGCAGATGGGGGACTAGCGGTATCCATGAGCAGTTCTTC
-,TRBJ2-5,TRBD2,TRBV6-1,CASRGLAGGRDEQYF,TGTGCCAGCAGGGGACTAGCGGGGGGGCGAGATGAGCAGTACTTC
-,TRBJ2-3,-,TRBV20-1,CSVDVASTDTQYF,TGCAGTGTAGACGTAGCTAGCACAGATACGCAGTATTTT
-,TRBJ2-3,-,TRBV5-1,CASSLEGGGGDTQYF,TGCGCCAGCAGCTTGGAAGGGGGGGGCGGAGATACGCAGTATTTT